This TCR beta chain is from a study of blood T cell repertoires in COVID-19. Study overall: Material from acute and convalescent COVID-19 was sourced from the United States, Italy and Spain. PBMCs, B-cell-depleted T cells, or T cells were the source of the cDNA or gDNA that made up the material.

Trimming took 2 bases from V and 8 from J; bases not matched to a gene: 6. The CDR3 loop spans 15 amino acids. Germline assignment: CDR1 SGHTA and CDR2 FQGNSA. Per the study methods: Reference gene primer amplification gave nucleated cell count estimates. Only in-frame clones appear in the TCRdb table, and some are missing; sequencing was by immunoSEQ multiplex PCR. That table supplies the V and J calls and clone size; D and trimming were determined from the DNA. Of fewer than 110,000 clones listed, nearly 85% are singletons. This clone was seen only once. This chain links TRBV7-2 with TRBJ2-1; TRBD2 aligns across 10 bases. The sequenced material came from peripheral blood. The source is a human donor in a cohort sampled during active or convalescent COVID-19. The CDR3 sequence is CASSLRSGGVDEQFF. The CDR3 nucleotides read TGTGCCAGCAGCTTACGCAGCGGGGGGGTGGATGAGCAGTTCTTC.